These T cell receptor beta chains were read from a single sample in a study of shared clonotypes between healthy human individuals. Clones were read by immunoSEQ multiplex PCR, and TCRdb kept only the in-frame ones, dropping some. Of 450,000 to 500,000 clones in the sample, about 79% were seen once. Input material: PBMCs. The receptors were gathered from a middle-aged woman in good health. Some clones in this sample may be carry-over from other donors' samples. CDR3s leave out the opening cysteine and the closing phenylalanine or tryptophan. A D gene is named only where the DNA matches it firmly. Expanded clones get a size class; other rows say once, few or many, or leave the size out.

CDR3: ASSSQNTEAF
V: TRBV28
J: TRBJ1-1
size: few
D: -

CDR3: ASKGTNYYEQY
V: TRBV6-6
J: TRBJ2-7
size: -
D: -

CDR3: ASSTTGTSYGYT
V: TRBV5-4
J: TRBJ1-2
size: -
D: -

CDR3: ASSPRQIFYEQY
V: TRBV6-5
J: TRBJ2-7
size: -
D: -

CDR3: ASSQRENTEAF
V: TRBV11-2
J: TRBJ1-1
size: few
D: -

CDR3: ASSLTEQGATEAF
V: TRBV5-1
J: TRBJ1-1
size: many
D: TRBD1

CDR3: ASTPTGVSYNEQF
V: TRBV6-6
J: TRBJ2-1
size: -
D: -

CDR3: ASSGGVETDTQY
V: TRBV7-9
J: TRBJ2-3
size: few
D: -

CDR3: ASSFRSGLRLAGDAGELF
V: TRBV27
J: TRBJ2-2
size: -
D: TRBD2

CDR3: ASSPGASYGYT
V: TRBV6-6
J: TRBJ1-2
size: -
D: -

CDR3: ASSEFRIYEQY
V: TRBV2
J: TRBJ2-7
size: -
D: -

CDR3: ASSPNRDNEQY
V: TRBV18
J: TRBJ2-7
size: once
D: -

CDR3: ASSEPATGTYGYT
V: TRBV28
J: TRBJ1-2
size: -
D: TRBD1

CDR3: ASSPATGFYGYT
V: TRBV7-3
J: TRBJ1-2
size: -
D: -

CDR3: ASSQRLAGEVEQY
V: TRBV4-3
J: TRBJ2-7
size: once
D: TRBD2

CDR3: ASSLVIGVGAF
V: TRBV7-8
J: TRBJ1-1
size: -
D: -

CDR3: ASSLIGGDTGELF
V: TRBV7-3
J: TRBJ2-2
size: -
D: -

CDR3: ASSSQGGRNEKLF
V: TRBV7-6
J: TRBJ1-4
size: -
D: -

CDR3: ASSLGQGTDTQY
V: TRBV7-3
J: TRBJ2-3
size: -
D: TRBD1

CDR3: ASSLLASGSSYNEQF
V: TRBV5-1
J: TRBJ2-1
size: -
D: -

CDR3: ASSPIPAPSEKLF
V: TRBV7-2
J: TRBJ1-4
size: -
D: -

CDR3: ASSFGTSGSTGELF
V: TRBV5-4
J: TRBJ2-2
size: -
D: TRBD2